Presented here are 2 T cell receptor beta chains from one specimen sequenced in a study of OX40 agonist ivuxolimab in advanced cancers. Using immunoSEQ multiplex PCR, the repertoire was profiled, and TCRdb retains in-frame clones only, with some absent. The sample includes about 61,000 clones, less than 90% of them seen just once. The sequencing used CD4+ or CD8+ T cells sorted from blood, collected in a trial of the OX40 agonist ivuxolimab. Receptors originate from an adult with an advanced solid tumor such as melanoma, head and neck, liver or kidney cancer.

V usage is TRBV2 and J usage is TRBJ2-1; TRBD2 aligns across 7 bases. Germline CDR1 and CDR2: SNHLY and FYNNEI. The V segment lost 1 base and the J segment 12 bases; nucleotides outside the gene matches: 18. The CDR3 covers 17 residues. The CDR3 protein is CASSEERGRLARGWQFF. CDR3 nucleotides: TGTGCCAGCAGTGAAGAAAGGGGTAGACTAGCCCGCGGGTGGCAGTTCTTC.

The rearrangement joins TRBV9 to TRBJ2-3; 8 bases fit TRBD2. The CDR3 loop spans 15 amino acids. The junction had 2 bases not matched to a gene; V was cut back by 0 bases and J by 2 bases. Germline V gene sequence: CDR1 SGDLS, CDR2 YYNGEE. Here the CDR3 reads CASSVVGLDTDTQYF. The CDR3 DNA follows: TGTGCCAGCAGCGTAGTGGGACTAGACACAGATACGCAGTATTTT. The whole variable domain, remainder taken from reference TRBV9 and TRBJ2-3, is DSGVTQTPKHLITATGQRVTLRCSPRSGDLSVYWYQQSLDQGLQFLIQYYNGEERAKGNILERFSAQQFPDLHSELNLSSLELGDSALYFCASSVVGLDTDTQYFGPGTRLTVL.